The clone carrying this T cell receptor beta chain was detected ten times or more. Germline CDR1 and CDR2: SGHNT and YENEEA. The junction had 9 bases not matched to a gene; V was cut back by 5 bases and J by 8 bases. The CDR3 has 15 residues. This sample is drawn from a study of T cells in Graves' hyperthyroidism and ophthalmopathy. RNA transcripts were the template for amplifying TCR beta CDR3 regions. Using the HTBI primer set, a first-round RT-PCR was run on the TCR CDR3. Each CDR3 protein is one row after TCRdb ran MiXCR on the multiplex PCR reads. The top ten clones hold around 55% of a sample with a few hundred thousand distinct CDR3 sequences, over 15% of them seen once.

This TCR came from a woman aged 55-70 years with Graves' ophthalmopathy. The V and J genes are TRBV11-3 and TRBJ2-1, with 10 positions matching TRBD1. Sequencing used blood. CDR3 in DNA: TGTGCCAGCAGCACCAGACAGGGGGCGGGCGATGAGCAGTTCTTC. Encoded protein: CASSTRQGAGDEQFF.